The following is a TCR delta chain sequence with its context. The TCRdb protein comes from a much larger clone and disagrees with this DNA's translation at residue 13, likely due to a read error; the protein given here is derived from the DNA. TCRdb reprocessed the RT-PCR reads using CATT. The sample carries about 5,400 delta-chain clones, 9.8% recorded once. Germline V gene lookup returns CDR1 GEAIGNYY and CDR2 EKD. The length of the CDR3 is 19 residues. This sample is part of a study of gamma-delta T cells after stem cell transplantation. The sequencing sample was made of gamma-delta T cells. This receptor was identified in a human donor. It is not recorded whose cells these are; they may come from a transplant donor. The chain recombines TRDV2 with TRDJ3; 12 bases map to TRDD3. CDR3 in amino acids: CACDSILGDTSWYTRQMFF. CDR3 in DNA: TGTGCCTGTGACTCGATACTGGGGGATACCTCCTGGTACACCCGACAGATGTTTTTC.